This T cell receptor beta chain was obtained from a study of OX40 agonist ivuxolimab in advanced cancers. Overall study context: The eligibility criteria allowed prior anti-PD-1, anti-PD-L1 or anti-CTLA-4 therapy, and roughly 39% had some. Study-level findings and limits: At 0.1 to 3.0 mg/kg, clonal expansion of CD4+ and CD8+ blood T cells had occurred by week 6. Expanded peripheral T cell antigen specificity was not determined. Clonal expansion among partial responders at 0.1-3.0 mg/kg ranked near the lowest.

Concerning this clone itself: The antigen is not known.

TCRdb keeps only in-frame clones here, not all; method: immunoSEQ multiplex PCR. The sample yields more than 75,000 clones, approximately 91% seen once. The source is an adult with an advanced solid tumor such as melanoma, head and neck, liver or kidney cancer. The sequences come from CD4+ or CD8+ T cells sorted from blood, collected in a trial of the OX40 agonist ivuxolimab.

The DNA for the CDR3 is TGTGCCAGCAGTTTAGGACAGACCGGGGAGCTGTTTTTT. Encoded protein: CASSLGQTGELFF. The rearrangement uses TRBV28 and TRBJ2-2; D might be TRBD1 (6 bases). CDR1 is MDHEN, CDR2 SYDVKM, per germline. Between the trimmed V and J ends, which lost 2 bases and 5 bases, there was a span of 6 bases. This CDR3 has 13 amino acids.